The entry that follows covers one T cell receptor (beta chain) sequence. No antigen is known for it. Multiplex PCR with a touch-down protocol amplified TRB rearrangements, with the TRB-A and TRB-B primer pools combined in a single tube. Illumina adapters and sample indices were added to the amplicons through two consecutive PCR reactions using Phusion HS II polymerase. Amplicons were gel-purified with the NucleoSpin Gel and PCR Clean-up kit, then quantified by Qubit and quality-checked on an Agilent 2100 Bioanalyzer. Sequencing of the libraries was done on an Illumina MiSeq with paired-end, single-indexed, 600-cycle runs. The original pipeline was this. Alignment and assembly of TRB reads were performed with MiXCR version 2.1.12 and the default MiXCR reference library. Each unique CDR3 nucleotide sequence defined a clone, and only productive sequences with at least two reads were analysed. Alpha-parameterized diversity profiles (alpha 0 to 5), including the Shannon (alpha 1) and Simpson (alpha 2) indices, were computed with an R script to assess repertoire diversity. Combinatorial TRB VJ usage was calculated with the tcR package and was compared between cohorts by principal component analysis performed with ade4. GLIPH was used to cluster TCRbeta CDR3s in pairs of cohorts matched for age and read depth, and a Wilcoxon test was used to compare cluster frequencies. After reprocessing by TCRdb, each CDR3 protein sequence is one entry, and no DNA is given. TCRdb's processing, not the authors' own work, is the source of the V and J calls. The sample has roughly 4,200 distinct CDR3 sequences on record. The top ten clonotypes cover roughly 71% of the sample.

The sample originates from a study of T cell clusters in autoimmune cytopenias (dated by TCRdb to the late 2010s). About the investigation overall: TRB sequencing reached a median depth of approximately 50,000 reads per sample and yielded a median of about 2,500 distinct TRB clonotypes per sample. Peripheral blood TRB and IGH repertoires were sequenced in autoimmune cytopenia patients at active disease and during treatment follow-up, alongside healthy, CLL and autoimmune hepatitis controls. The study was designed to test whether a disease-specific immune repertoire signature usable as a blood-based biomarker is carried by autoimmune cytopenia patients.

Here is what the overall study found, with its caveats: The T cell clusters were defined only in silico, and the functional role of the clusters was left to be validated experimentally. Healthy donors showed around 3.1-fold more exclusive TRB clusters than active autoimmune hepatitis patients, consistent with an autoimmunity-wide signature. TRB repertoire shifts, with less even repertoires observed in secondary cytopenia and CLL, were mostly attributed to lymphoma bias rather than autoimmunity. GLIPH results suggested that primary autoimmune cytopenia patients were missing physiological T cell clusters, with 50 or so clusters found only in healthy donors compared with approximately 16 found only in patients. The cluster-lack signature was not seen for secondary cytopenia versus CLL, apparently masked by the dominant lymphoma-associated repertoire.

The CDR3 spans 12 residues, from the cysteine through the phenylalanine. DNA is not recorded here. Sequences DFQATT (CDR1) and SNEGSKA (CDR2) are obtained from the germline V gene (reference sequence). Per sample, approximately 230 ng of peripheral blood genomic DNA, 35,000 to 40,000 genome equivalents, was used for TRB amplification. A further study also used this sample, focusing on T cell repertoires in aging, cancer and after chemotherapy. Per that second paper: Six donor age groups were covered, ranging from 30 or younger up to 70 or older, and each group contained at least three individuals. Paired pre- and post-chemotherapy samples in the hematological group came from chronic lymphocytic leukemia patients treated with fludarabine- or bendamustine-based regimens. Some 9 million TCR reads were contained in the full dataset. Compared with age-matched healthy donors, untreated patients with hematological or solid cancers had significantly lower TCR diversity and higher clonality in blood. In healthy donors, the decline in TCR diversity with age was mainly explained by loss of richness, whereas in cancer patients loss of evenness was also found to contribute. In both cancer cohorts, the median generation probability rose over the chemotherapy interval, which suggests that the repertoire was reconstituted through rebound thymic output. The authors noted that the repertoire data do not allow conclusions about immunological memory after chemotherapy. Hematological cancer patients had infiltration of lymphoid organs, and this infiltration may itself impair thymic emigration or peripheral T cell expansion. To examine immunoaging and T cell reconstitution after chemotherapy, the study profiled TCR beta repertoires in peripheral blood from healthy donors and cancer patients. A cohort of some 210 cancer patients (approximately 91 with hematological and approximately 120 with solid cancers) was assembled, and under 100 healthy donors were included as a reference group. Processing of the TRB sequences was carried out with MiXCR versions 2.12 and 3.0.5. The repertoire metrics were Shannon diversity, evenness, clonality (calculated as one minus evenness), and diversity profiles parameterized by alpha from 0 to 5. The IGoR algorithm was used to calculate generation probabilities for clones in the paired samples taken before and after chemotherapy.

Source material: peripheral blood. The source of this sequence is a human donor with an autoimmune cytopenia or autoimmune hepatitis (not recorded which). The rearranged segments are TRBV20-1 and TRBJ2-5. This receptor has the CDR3 CSVQIGQETQYF.